These 23 T cell receptor beta chains came from one sample sequenced in a study of blood T cell repertoires in COVID-19. Here immunoSEQ multiplex PCR was the method, and the copy in TCRdb shows in-frame clones only, minus some. The sample yields 390,000 or so clones, approximately 88% seen once. The specimen was peripheral blood. The receptors come from a woman aged 30 to 39 with COVID-19, enrolled during active disease.

The chain recombines TRBV4-3 with TRBJ1-1; no clear D gene. V lost 0 bases and J 6 bases, leaving 8 bases between the germline ends. From germline, CDR1 is LGHNA and CDR2 YSLEER. The CDR3 is 13 residues long. CDR3 DNA: TGCGCCAGCAGCCAAGAGGTCGGGTCTGAAGCTTTCTTT. Its protein product is CASSQEVGSEAFF.

This rearrangement joins TRBV2 to TRBJ1-5; D is unclear. The V and J ends lost 0 bases and 3 bases respectively, with 6 bases between them. The length of the CDR3 is 14 residues. Per germline, CDR1 SNHLY and CDR2 FYNNEI. DNA of the CDR3: TGTGCCAGCAGTGAAGCGGACTTCAATCAGCCCCAGCATTTT. It translates to CASSEADFNQPQHF.

The rearrangement links TRBV28 to TRBJ2-1, with 10 positions matching TRBD1. Germline CDR1 is MDHEN and CDR2 is SYDVKM. The CDR3 sequence is 17 residues long. V shed 2 bases and J 7 bases; nucleotides not matched to a gene: 11. The CDR3 spells CASSLIGWTGGMNEQFF. As DNA, the CDR3 is TGTGCCAGCAGTTTAATAGGGTGGACAGGGGGAATGAATGAGCAGTTCTTC.

V gene TRBV4-2 combines with J gene TRBJ2-5; 8 nucleotides align to TRBD2. CDR3 length: 16 residues. Germline trimming cut 1 base from V and 3 bases from J; bases unmatched to any gene: 7. CDR1 is LGHNA, CDR2 YNFKEQ, per germline. The CDR3 coding sequence is TGTGCCAGCAGCCAAGCGGTTAACGGGGGGGAAGAGACCCAGTACTTC. Its protein is CASSQAVNGGEETQYF.

V usage is TRBV5-6 and J usage is TRBJ1-2; 9 nucleotides line up with TRBD1. CDR1 and CDR2 (germline): SGHDT, YYEEEE. This CDR3 has 14 residues. The trim removed 3 bases at V and 9 bases at J, leaving 9 bases unmatched. CDR3 loop: CASSWGQGIGSYTF. The CDR3 coding sequence is TGTGCCAGCAGCTGGGGACAGGGAATAGGAAGCTACACCTTC.

This clone was seen only a few times. The gene calls are TRBV14 and TRBJ1-6; 8 nucleotides align to TRBD1. Germline values: CDR1 SGHDN, CDR2 FVKESK. CDR3 length equals 13 residues. V shed 4 bases, J shed 10 bases, and the junction held 3 bases outside the gene matches. The CDR3: CASSRTGNSPLHF. DNA for the CDR3: TGTGCCAGCAGCCGGACAGGGAACTCACCCCTCCACTTT.

The rearrangement uses TRBV5-4 and TRBJ2-7, with D perhaps TRBD2 (7 bases). The germline V gene encodes CDR1 SGHNT and CDR2 YYREEE (reference sequence). V dropped 0 bases and J dropped 3 bases, with 13 bases sitting between them. The CDR3 spans 15 residues. The CDR3 coding sequence is TGTGCCAGCAGCTTGGCCCAGGGAGGGGGCTACGAGCAGTACTTC. Translating gives CASSLAQGGGYEQYF.

This chain links TRBV7-2 with TRBJ2-1, with a tentative D call TRBD1 (5 bases). Trimming removed 5 bases at V and 6 bases at J, with 14 bases between. The CDR3 runs to 14 residues. In germline, CDR1 is SGHTA, CDR2 FQGNSA. The CDR3 bases are TGTGCCAGCAGCCCGGCAGGGAAGCCCAATGAGCAGTTCTTC. Protein product: CASSPAGKPNEQFF.

This chain links TRBV19 with TRBJ2-7; D may be TRBD1 (7 bases). The CDR3 has 14 residues. V lost 4 bases, J lost 3 bases, and 13 bases lay in between. Germline V gene data show CDR1 as LNHDA and CDR2 as SQIVND (reference sequence). The CDR3 reads CASSNQGGGYEQYF. CDR3 nucleotide sequence: TGTGCCAGTAGTAATCAGGGGGGAGGCTACGAGCAGTACTTC.

This clone came up a few times. V is TRBV28 and J is TRBJ2-2; D possibly corresponds to TRBD1 (6 bases). V lost 6 bases, J lost 6 bases, and 17 bases lay in between. Germline V gene data show CDR1 as MDHEN and CDR2 as SYDVKM. This CDR3 has 15 amino acids. The DNA for the CDR3 is TGTGCCAGCAGCCATCTGATCGAGGGGGCCGGGGAGCTGTTTTTT. Translated: CASSHLIEGAGELFF.

This clone has more than one count but fewer than ten. CDR3 sequence: CASSVTGQSSGNTIYF. In nucleotides, the CDR3 is TGTGCCAGCAGTGTGACAGGGCAATCCTCTGGAAACACCATATATTTT. V and J are TRBV6-1 and TRBJ1-3; TRBD1 agrees at 7 bases. CDR1 and CDR2 (germline): MNHNS, SASEGT. The CDR3 totals 16 residues. With V trimmed by 4 bases and J by 0 bases, 6 bases remained unmatched.

This chain links TRBV6-1 with TRBJ1-5; weak D call: TRBD1 (5 bases). Germline V CDR1 and CDR2: MNHNS, SASEGT. The CDR3 is 17 amino acids. V lost 3 bases and J 0 bases, leaving 15 bases between the germline ends. CDR3 amino acids: CASSDWNRRNSNQPQHF. The CDR3 DNA reads TGTGCCAGCAGTGATTGGAACAGGCGAAATAGCAATCAGCCCCAGCATTTT.

CDR3 loop: CASSRLTTGYNEQFF. CDR3 bases: TGTGCCAGTAGCCGCCTAACCACGGGGTACAATGAGCAGTTCTTC. The chain joins TRBV19 to TRBJ2-1, with D possibly being TRBD2 (5 bases). The CDR3 has 15 amino acids. V was pared by 6 bases and J by 4 bases, with 16 bases between. Looked up from germline, CDR1 is LNHDA and CDR2 is SQIVND (reference sequence).

The rearrangement joins TRBV5-5 to TRBJ1-1; no firm D call. In germline, CDR1 is SGHKS, CDR2 YYEKEE (reference sequence). The ends were cut back, 2 bases at V and 1 base at J, with 15 bases in the middle. This CDR3 is built from 16 residues. CDR3 DNA sequence: TGTGCCAGCAGCTTCTTAGGAGGACCGACGAACACTGAAGCTTTCTTT. Residues: CASSFLGGPTNTEAFF.

The gene calls are TRBV10-1 and TRBJ2-7; D may be TRBD1 (7 bases). Between the trimmed V and J ends, which lost 3 bases and 5 bases, there was a span of 26 bases. Germline-derived CDR1 and CDR2 are WNHNN and SYGVQD (reference sequence). The CDR3 has 18 amino acids. For the CDR3, the DNA is TGCGCCAGCAGTGACCGAGGCAGGGGGGTCCCCCATCTTAACGAGCAGTACGTC. Translated: CASSDRGRGVPHLNEQYV.

The count of this clone is one. The rearrangement uses TRBV5-1 and TRBJ1-2, with a tentative D call TRBD1 (6 bases). The germline V gene has CDR1 SGHRS and CDR2 YFSETQ. Deletions cut 4 bases from V and 6 bases from J, with 25 bases between. The CDR3 covers 17 residues. Here the CDR3 reads CASSPDQGNLQGHGYTF. CDR3 nucleotide sequence: TGCGCCAGCAGCCCGGATCAGGGGAACCTACAGGGTCATGGCTACACCTTC.

This clone was observed once. The rearrangement joins TRBV7-2 to TRBJ2-3; tentative D call: TRBD1 (5 bases). This CDR3 is 14 amino acids long. In germline, CDR1 is SGHTA, CDR2 FQGNSA. V was trimmed by 2 bases and J by 3 bases, leaving 9 bases between them. This chain's CDR3 is CASSLFRETDTQYF. CDR3 DNA sequence: TGTGCCAGCAGCTTATTCAGGGAAACAGATACGCAGTATTTT.

The chain has TRBV15 and TRBJ1-2, with D tentatively TRBD1 (6 bases). Germline loops: CDR1 LNHNV, CDR2 YYDKDF (reference sequence). The CDR3 sequence is 16 residues long. Trimming cost V 6 bases and J 3 bases, with 20 bases left between them. The CDR3 here is CATSDTDRTDYYGYTF. Written as DNA, the CDR3 is TGTGCCACCAGTGATACGGACCGGACAGACTACTATGGCTACACCTTC.

The rearrangement links TRBV5-4 to TRBJ2-2, with 10 bases aligning to TRBD1. CDR3 length: 17 amino acids. With V trimmed by 4 bases and J by 1 base, 7 bases remained unmatched. Germline V gene lookup returns CDR1 SGHNT and CDR2 YYREEE (reference sequence). Here the CDR3 reads CASSRDRGLGNTGELFF. CDR3 nucleotides: TGTGCCAGCAGCCGGGACAGGGGACTAGGGAACACCGGGGAGCTGTTTTTT.

This clone came up many times. The chain employs TRBV9 and TRBJ2-3; 7 bases match TRBD2. The CDR3 loop spans 19 amino acids. The J segment lost 6 bases and the V segment lost 0 bases, leaving 19 bases of the junction unmatched. Per germline, CDR1 SGDLS and CDR2 YYNGEE. CDR3: CASSVGRSGGRRGPDTQYF. CDR3 nucleotide sequence: TGTGCCAGCAGCGTAGGGCGTTCGGGCGGGAGACGCGGGCCCGATACGCAGTATTTT.

This clone has a single count. The gene calls are TRBV28 and TRBJ2-4; possibly TRBD2 for D (6 bases). V lost 1 base and J lost 8, with 24 bases in between. The CDR3 is made up of 18 amino acids. Per germline, CDR1 MDHEN and CDR2 SYDVKM. In DNA, the CDR3 is TGTGCCAGCAGTTTATCGCGATGGGGCGGGGAAGGAGGGCACATTCAGTACTTC. It is translated as CASSLSRWGGEGGHIQYF.

V usage is TRBV18 and J usage is TRBJ2-1; 9 bases fit TRBD1. The CDR3 is made up of 15 amino acids. Germline V lookup: CDR1 KGHSH, CDR2 LQKENI. The V and J ends lost 6 bases and 4 bases, in that order; junction bases with no gene match: 7. The CDR3, as DNA: TGTGCCAGCTCGAGCACAGGGGGCGCTTACAATGAGCAGTTCTTC. Protein sequence: CASSSTGGAYNEQFF.

This clone was counted only a few times. V gene TRBV27 combines with J gene TRBJ1-5; a weak D match, TRBD1 (5 bases). CDR3 length equals 15 residues. Germline loops: CDR1 MNHEY, CDR2 SMNVEV (reference sequence). The V gene lost 6 bases and the J gene lost 0 bases, with 12 bases spanning the gap. DNA of the CDR3: TGTGCCAGCAGCCCCAGGGCTCTTAGCAATCAGCCCCAGCATTTT. Amino acid sequence: CASSPRALSNQPQHF.